This TCR beta chain was recorded in a study of vaccination effects on CD4 cells after COVID-19. At the end of around 11 days of culture, CD4+ T cells were isolated. The V gene lost 6 bases and the J gene lost 4 bases, with 3 bases spanning the gap. This CDR3 has 11 amino acids. Comments on this clone: The antigen remains undetermined.

Using immunoSEQ multiplex PCR, the repertoire was profiled, and TCRdb retains in-frame clones only, with some absent. The table has fewer than 40,000 clones, about 70% seen once. The origin of this receptor is a human donor who received a COVID-19 vaccine. This chain uses TRBV12-3 or TRBV12-4 with TRBJ2-2; D not resolved. The specimen comprised CD4+ T cells from PBMCs cultured without peptide, sampled before COVID-19 vaccination. This CDR3 reads CASRGTGELFF. The CDR3 coding sequence is TGTGCCAGCAGGGGCACCGGGGAGCTGTTTTTT.